The T cell receptor (beta chain) described here comes from a study of shared clonotypes between healthy human individuals (dated by TCRdb to 2018 to 2020). Broadly, across the study: Three men and two women, aged 18 to 49 years, made up the cohort. To increase sequencing depth and limit assay-specific biases, different laboratories used diverse techniques to prepare libraries and sequence TCR repertoires. Per donor, three plates each were used for CD4 naive and CD4 memory, two for CD8 naive, and one for CD8 memory. To estimate repertoire size and how much clonotypes are shared between individuals, the study performed deep sequencing of blood TCR repertoires from 4 to 6 healthy adults. Leukapheresis yielded between about 0.94 and 10 billion PBMCs per donor.

On this clone itself: Its antigen is still unknown. Within one base of it there is no much larger clone, and no base qualities were kept.

Taken from the germline V gene, the CDR1 and CDR2 loops are KGHSH and LQKENI. The CDR3 covers 14 residues, taking in both the cysteine and the phenylalanine. Just the 42-base CDR3 DNA is kept, in frame starting at base 1. Trimming at the junction amounts to 8 bases on V and 2 bases on J, and the germline ends lie 15 bases apart. Donors were healthy HIV-negative adults with no recently reported acute infections or vaccinations. Only Caucasian adults living in Nashville, Tennessee, USA were represented among the donors. CD4+ T cells were enriched by magnetic negative selection, after which naive cells were positively selected on CD45RA and the negative fraction was taken as the memory subset. Blood was collected by leukapheresis, and PBMCs were isolated by Ficoll-Histopaque density gradient centrifugation and then cryopreserved in liquid nitrogen vapor phase. Analytical flow cytometry was used to check the purity and quantity of each magnetically sorted T cell population. Each sorted fraction had its genomic DNA isolated and then quantified by UV absorbance on a Nanodrop 2000c.

Using the deep immunoSEQ assay, multiplex PCR amplified TCR CDR3 regions from genomic DNA. Genomic DNA extracted from each cell subset was distributed evenly over all wells of several immunoSEQ 96-well plates, and each plate served as one replicate. For sorted subsets, around 200 ng genomic DNA, equal to 30,000 or so T cell genomes, was loaded into each replicate PCR. Purified libraries were quantified with a Qubit 3.0 fluorometer, sized on a Bioanalyzer 2100, and re-quantified with the KAPA Library Quantification kit. Each immunoSEQ 96-well plate was sequenced on its own single-read 150-cycle Illumina NextSeq 550 flow cell. As for the authors' bioinformatics: Because only junctional sequences without quality scores were contained in the immunoSEQ output, filtering matching that applied to full-length reads could not be performed. To assign V/J genes and CDR3, sequences were annotated against IMGT germline references using PyIR, a Python wrapper for IgBLAST v1.9. Any read was removed if the V/J assignment was weak (E-value above 1e-6), the CDR3 was missing, or the read contained stop codons, out-of-frame junctions, or ambiguous translated residues. V3J clonotypes were defined as sequences sharing the same inferred V gene, J gene, and CDR3 amino acid sequence. Percentage overlap between repertoires was calculated by dividing the number of shared unique clonotypes by the size of the smaller repertoire. Repertoire richness was assessed with RTK rarefaction, the Chao1 estimator, and Recon v2.1 estimates of unobserved clonotypes. Generation probabilities were computed with OLGA for all TCRbeta clonotypes obtained by the gDNA method from a few donors. TCRdb limited this immuneACCESS table to in-frame rearrangements with V and J called. A share of clones is missing; checked studies link under half to unresolved V genes, and the rest is unexplained. D and trimming come from the DNA, and the V and J calls and clone size come from that table. The sample table contains hundreds of thousands of clones; only one count was recorded for roughly 73% of them. The top ten clonotypes cover around 1.8% of the sample.

The investigation overall reported the following: When a handful of donors were compared, the shared fraction of clonotypes was around 4.6% for naive CD4, around 4% for naive CD8, 2% to 2.5% for memory CD4, and approximately 0.4% for memory CD8. Pairwise subsampling led to the expectation that sequencing depth would affect the degree of clonotype sharing among donors. Because the study included only a small number of donors, the genetic and exposure-history diversity represented was limited. Higher generation probabilities were observed for clonotypes shared by all four sorted-subset donors than for non-shared clonotypes. Rarefaction of sorted-subset datasets indicated incomplete sequencing despite the large sequencing depth. Estimated clonotype richness was generally larger for naive than for memory subsets. Sampling was restricted to blood, and TCR repertoires in tissue are likely to differ from TCR repertoires in blood.

The origin of this receptor is a woman younger than 45 in good health. This receptor chain uses TRBV18 and TRBJ1-1, with TRBD1 perhaps the D gene, on 6 matching bases. The sequenced sample consisted of memory CD4+ T cells sorted from blood. The sample's cell subset or site label, decoded: CD45RA-negative fraction. CDR3 sequence: CASLGGTSNTEAFF. DNA sequence: TGTGCCAGCCTTGGAGGGACAAGTAACACTGAAGCTTTCTTT.